This T cell receptor (beta chain) was retrieved from a study of post-analysis software for immune sequencing data. Germline assignment: CDR1 SGHVS and CDR2 FNYEAQ. This CDR3 comprises 14 residues. The V and J ends lost 4 bases and 4 bases, in that order; junction bases with no gene match: 3. Prepared libraries of TCR beta cDNA carried unique molecular identifiers. T cells numbering about 0.85 to 11 million gave rise to about 540,000 cDNA molecules. TCRdb re-derived calls from the PCR reads in MiXCR, one entry per CDR3 protein. The profile shows fewer than 700,000 distinct CDR3 sequences, 44% of them singletons. A remark on this clonotype: Its specificity is not known.

Study-wide findings and caveats: Samples made in the same batch grouped tightly together by F measure. Five TRBV segments, TRBV5-6, TRBV5-1 and TRBV20-1 among them, were found more frequent in patients than controls. Significantly lower normalized Chao1 diversity was seen in multiple sclerosis patients than in controls.

The clonotype was recovered from a girl aged 10 to 17 with multiple sclerosis. The gene calls are TRBV7-6 and TRBJ1-1; 10 bases agree with TRBD1. The sequenced material came from blood. The CDR3 loop reads CASSYGQGGTEAFF. CDR3 DNA: TGTGCCAGCAGCTACGGACAGGGGGGCACTGAAGCTTTCTTT.